This T cell receptor (beta chain) originates from a study of shared clonotypes between healthy human individuals. Findings of the study overall: The expectation was that sequencing depth would affect clonotype sharing among donors.

Assay: immunoSEQ multiplex PCR; the TCRdb copy retains only in-frame clones and omits some. The top ten clones hold around 13% of a sample with about 470,000 clones, roughly 80% of them seen once. About this clone itself: The antigen is not known.

Specimen: PBMCs. The TCR comes from a woman aged 40 to 49 in good health. Some clones in this sample may be carry-over from other donors' samples.

Written as DNA, the CDR3 is TGTGCCACCAGCAGAGAGGGACAGGGAACCACAGATACGCAGTATTTT. Its protein product is CATSREGQGTTDTQYF. The chain joins TRBV15 to TRBJ2-3; 9 nucleotides match TRBD1. CDR3 length: 16 amino acids. V shed 0 bases and J 2 bases; nucleotides not matched to a gene: 3. Germline V gene sequence: CDR1 LNHNV, CDR2 YYDKDF (reference sequence). The full variable domain, its missing parts supplied by reference TRBV15 and TRBJ2-3, is DAMVIQNPRYQVTQFGKPVTLSCSQTLNHNVMYWYQQKSSQAPKLLFHYYDKDFNNEADTPDNFQSRRPNTSFCFLDIRSPGLGDTAMYLCATSREGQGTTDTQYFGPGTRLTVL.